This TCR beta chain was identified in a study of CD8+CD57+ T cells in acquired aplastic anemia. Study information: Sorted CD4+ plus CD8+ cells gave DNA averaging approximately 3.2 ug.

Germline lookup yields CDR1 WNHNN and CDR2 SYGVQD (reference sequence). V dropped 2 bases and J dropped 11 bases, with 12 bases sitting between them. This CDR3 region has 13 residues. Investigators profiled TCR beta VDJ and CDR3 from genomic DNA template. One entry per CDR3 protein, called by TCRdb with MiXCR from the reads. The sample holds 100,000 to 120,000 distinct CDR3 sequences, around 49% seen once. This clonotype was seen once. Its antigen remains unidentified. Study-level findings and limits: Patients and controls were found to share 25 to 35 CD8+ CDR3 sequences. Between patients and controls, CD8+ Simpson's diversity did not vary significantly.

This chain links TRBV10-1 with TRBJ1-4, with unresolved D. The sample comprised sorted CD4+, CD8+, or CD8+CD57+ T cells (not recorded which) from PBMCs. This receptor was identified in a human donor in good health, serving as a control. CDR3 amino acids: CASSERVLDKLFF. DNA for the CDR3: TGCGCCAGCAGTGAGAGGGTCCTGGATAAACTGTTTTTT.